This T cell receptor (beta chain) was retrieved from a study of T cells after yellow fever vaccination. Study observations and caveats: By day 5 rather than day 15, the secondary response had peaked, though it was weaker. Boosting was followed by the reappearance of most primary-vaccination clones (roughly 95% CD4, 88% CD8).

Generation of TCR cDNA used 5'RACE template switching (which added a universal primer site and UMIs). TCRdb redid the calling of the 5' RACE reads with MiXCR, one entry per CDR3 protein. The data contain roughly 340,000 distinct CDR3 sequences, approximately 4.2% of them seen just once; the ten biggest clones take up 24%. The table lists this clonotype with many counts. Its target is not known. The CDR3 loop spans 15 amino acids. With 4 bases clipped from V and 4 bases from J, the junction kept 2 bases outside the gene matches. Looked up from germline, CDR1 is SGHAT and CDR2 is FQNNGV. The chain has TRBV11-2 and TRBJ2-5; 14 bases are shared with TRBD2. The sequence was obtained from a man aged 18 to 29 who received the YFV17D yellow fever vaccine. Source: PBMCs, taken 5 days after the yellow fever booster vaccination. In DNA form, the CDR3 reads TGTGCCAGCAGCTCCGGGACTAGCGGGGGAGAGACCCAGTACTTC. Translating it yields CASSSGTSGGETQYF. The full variable domain, rest sourced from reference TRBV11-2 and TRBJ2-5, is EAGVAQSPRYKIIEKRQSVAFWCNPISGHATLYWYQQILGQGPKLLIQFQNNGVVDDSQLPKDRFSAERLKGVDSTLKIQPAKLEDSAVYLCASSSGTSGGETQYFGPGTRLLVL.